What follows describes a single T cell receptor (beta chain). Other DNA sequences in this specimen translate into the identical CDR3. The CDR3 spans 14 residues. The V gene's germline CDR1 is KGHDR and CDR2 SFDVKD. V was pared by 2 bases and J by 1 base, with 5 bases between. Sequenced by immunoSEQ multiplex PCR; TCRdb stores in-frame clones only, minus some. This repertoire shows 150,000 to 200,000 clones, over 60% found once; its top ten account for 8.1%. The data were obtained in a study of blood T cell repertoires in COVID-19. Study-level information: Some COVID-19 samples were acute and others convalescent; all came from the United States, Italy and Spain. In each case, the material was cDNA or gDNA derived from T cells, B-cell-depleted T cells, or PBMCs.

The source material was peripheral blood. The clonotype originates from a man in his 60s with acute or convalescent COVID-19. The chain has TRBV24-1 and TRBJ1-5, with D unclear. The CDR3 spells CATSDSESNQPQHF. The CDR3 DNA follows: TGTGCCACCAGTGATTCGGAGAGCAATCAGCCCCAGCATTTT.